The 17 T cell receptor beta chains below come from one sample, sequenced in a study of TIL therapy for anti-PD-1-resistant metastatic lung cancer. This was the immunoSEQ v3 assay. Produced via immunoSEQ multiplex PCR; TCRdb's table is partial and in-frame only. This table has about 52,000 clones, roughly 85% appearing once. Sample time point: pre-treatment sample, taken before nivolumab and TIL therapy. The sequences come from blood, collected at baseline. The receptors come from a woman between 30 and 80 years old with non-small cell lung cancer.

The chain combines TRBV10-3 with TRBJ1-2; 9 bases agree with TRBD1. V was pared by 3 bases and J by 4 bases, with 9 bases of the junction left unmatched. Germline CDR1 and CDR2: ENHRY and SYGVKD. There are 16 residues in the CDR3. CDR3 region: CAISDVDRGFGYGYTF. The CDR3 DNA sequence: TGTGCCATCAGTGACGTGGACAGGGGATTTGGCTATGGCTACACCTTC.

DNA for the CDR3: TGTGCCAGCAGCGCCGTGGCCCTCGGCGACTATGGCTACACCTTC. Its protein is CASSAVALGDYGYTF. The J gene is TRBJ1-2, the V gene TRBV28; D unclear. The CDR3 consists of 15 residues. In germline, CDR1 is MDHEN, CDR2 SYDVKM. V was trimmed by 6 bases and J by 3 bases, leaving 17 bases between them.

This chain uses TRBV4-1 with TRBJ2-5; 8 positions agree with TRBD2. Germline loops: CDR1 MGHRA, CDR2 YSYEKL. The V and J ends lost 0 bases and 0 bases, in that order; junction bases with no gene match: 6. The CDR3 has 17 amino acids. Here the CDR3 DNA reads TGCGCCAGCAGCCAAGACTTGTTAGCGGGGTACCAAGAGACCCAGTACTTC. It is translated as CASSQDLLAGYQETQYF.

This clone was seen a handful of times. The rearrangement joins TRBV19 to TRBJ2-7; tentatively, D is TRBD1 (6 bases). This CDR3 has 15 residues. Trimming stripped 0 bases from V and 2 bases from J, with 11 bases between. Per germline, CDR1 LNHDA and CDR2 SQIVND (reference sequence). The CDR3 loop reads CASSIDGAGAYEQYF. Here the CDR3 DNA reads TGTGCCAGTAGTATAGATGGTGCAGGGGCCTACGAGCAGTACTTC.

This clone has just a few counts. The chain couples TRBV7-9 to TRBJ2-3; 13 nucleotides match TRBD2. The CDR3 is made up of 19 amino acids. The J segment lost 5 bases and the V segment lost 3 bases, leaving 14 bases of the junction unmatched. Per germline, CDR1 SEHNR and CDR2 FQNEAQ (reference sequence). CDR3 region: CASSLSRVITSGGGDTQYF. The CDR3 coding sequence is TGTGCCAGCAGCTTGTCTCGGGTTATCACTAGCGGGGGGGGAGATACGCAGTATTTT.

The chain has TRBV10-2 and TRBJ2-1, with D maybe TRBD2 (6 bases). Trimming took 7 bases from V and 9 from J, leaving 10 bases between them. Germline CDR1 and CDR2: WSHSY and SAAADI. This CDR3 is 11 amino acids long. CDR3 DNA sequence: TGCGCCAGCACCCGAGCGGGTGAGCAGTTCTTC. The encoded protein is CASTRAGEQFF.

This clone was seen more than once but under ten times. The chain links TRBV4-2 to TRBJ1-2, with D possibly TRBD1 on 5 matching bases. Trimming took off 4 bases at V and 5 bases at J, with 5 bases between the two ends. The CDR3 totals 11 residues. CDR1 is LGHNA and CDR2 is YNFKEQ in the germline V gene. The CDR3 sequence is CASSPGYGYTF. The CDR3 DNA reads as TGTGCCAGCAGCCCAGGGTATGGCTACACCTTC.

This chain joins TRBV28 and TRBJ1-2, with 7 bases fitting TRBD1. Germline values: CDR1 MDHEN, CDR2 SYDVKM. V trimming: 5 bases; J trimming: 5 bases; junction bases outside the gene matches: 8. CDR3 size: 14 residues. CDR3 nucleotides: TGTGCCAGCAGTCCTACAGGGGTGGATTATGGCTACACCTTC. It translates to CASSPTGVDYGYTF.

In this sample, this clone turned up a few times. The germline gene is not matched at one end of the junction; a read error may be the cause. V is TRBV29-1 and J is TRBJ2-1; no clear D gene. Per germline, CDR1 SQVTM and CDR2 ANQGSEA. The CDR3 length is 11 residues. CDR3 residues: CSVEVYNAQFF. CDR3 bases: TGCAGCGTTGAGGTTTACAATGCGCAGTTCTTC.

The chain joins TRBV4-3 to TRBJ2-1; perhaps TRBD1 as D (5 bases). This CDR3 comprises 16 residues. V lost 3 bases and J 5 bases, leaving 17 bases between the germline ends. Germline V gives CDR1 LGHNA, CDR2 YSLEER. CDR3 in amino acids: CASSQASGADNNEQFF. The CDR3 coding sequence is TGCGCCAGCAGCCAGGCCAGTGGGGCCGACAACAATGAGCAGTTCTTC.

The chain has TRBV29-1 and TRBJ1-2; TRBD1 agrees at 7 bases. The CDR3 length is 13 residues. V was pared by 6 bases and J by 4 bases, with 8 bases of the junction left unmatched. The germline gives CDR1 SQVTM, CDR2 ANQGSEA. This CDR3 reads CSVYRGSGYGYTF. CDR3 coding DNA: TGCAGCGTGTACAGGGGATCGGGCTATGGCTACACCTTC.

V is TRBV29-1 and J is TRBJ1-2; the D is unclear. The ends were cut back, 0 bases at V and 6 bases at J, with 11 bases in the middle. The CDR3 has 13 amino acids. The germline CDR1 and CDR2 sequences are SQVTM and ANQGSEA. The CDR3 region has the DNA TGCAGCGTTGAAGATGTGAGTTTCAATGGCTACACCTTC. Its translation is CSVEDVSFNGYTF.

This clone was observed a single time. The chain is built from TRBV18 and TRBJ2-5, with 8 nucleotides matching TRBD1. CDR3 size: 13 residues. V lost 8 bases, J lost 2 bases, and 4 bases stayed unmatched. Germline CDR1 KGHSH, CDR2 LQKENI. The CDR3 sequence: CASIDRGQETQYF. CDR3 sequence (DNA): TGTGCCAGCATCGACAGGGGACAAGAGACCCAGTACTTC.

The genes are TRBV5-1 and TRBJ2-5, with 7 bases lining up with TRBD1. Germline-derived CDR1 and CDR2 are SGHRS and YFSETQ. The V gene end was trimmed by 1 base and the J gene end by 2 bases; junction bases not matched to a gene: 2. The CDR3 extends over 14 amino acids. CDR3 protein: CASSLYRGQETQYF. CDR3 nucleotide sequence: TGCGCCAGCAGCTTGTACAGGGGTCAAGAGACCCAGTACTTC. Combining the CDR3 with reference TRBV5-1 and TRBJ2-5 gives the whole variable domain KAGVTQTPRYLIKTRGQQVTLSCSPISGHRSVSWYQQTPGQGLQFLFEYFSETQRNKGNFPGRFSGRQFSNSRSEMNVSTLELGDSALYLCASSLYRGQETQYFGPGTRLLVL.

A few counts support this clone. The chain carries TRBV4-3 and TRBJ2-6; tentative D call: TRBD2 (5 bases). Germline values: CDR1 LGHNA, CDR2 YSLEER. This CDR3 is 16 amino acids long. V was pared by 1 base and J by 0 bases, with 7 bases between. The CDR3 DNA follows: TGCGCCAGCAGCCAAGCGGACTCCTCTGGGGCCAACGTCCTGACTTTC. Its protein product is CASSQADSSGANVLTF.

CDR3 DNA sequence: TGTGCCACGTGGGGGGTCTCCTACAATGAGCAGTTCTTC. Translation: CATWGVSYNEQFF. The gene calls are TRBV28 and TRBJ2-1, with a tentative D call TRBD2 (6 bases). This CDR3 has 13 amino acids. Trimming took 10 bases from V and 0 from J, leaving 10 bases between them. Per germline, CDR1 MDHEN and CDR2 SYDVKM. Using reference TRBV28 and TRBJ2-1 for the parts outside the CDR3, the full variable domain is DVKVTQSSRYLVKRTGEKVFLECVQDMDHENMFWYRQDPGLGLRLIYFSYDVKMKEKGDIPEGYSVSREKKERFSLILESASTNQTSMYLCATWGVSYNEQFFGPGTRLTVL.

V and J are TRBV11-2 and TRBJ1-2; D is possibly TRBD1 (6 bases). With 4 bases removed from V and 4 bases from J, the gap between germline ends came to 16 bases. Germline assignment: CDR1 SGHAT and CDR2 FQNNGV. The length of the CDR3 is 15 residues. CDR3: CASSSHLDRSYGYTF. The CDR3 coding sequence is TGTGCCAGCAGCTCACACCTCGACAGGTCCTATGGCTACACCTTC.